This T cell receptor (beta chain) was recorded in a study of OX40 agonist ivuxolimab in advanced cancers. Study summary: Ivuxolimab, which is an agonistic anti-OX40 (CD134) antibody, was administered to the patients. Eligibility admitted prior anti-PD-1, anti-PD-L1 or anti-CTLA-4 therapy; around 41% had some.

The CDR3 runs to 13 residues. Trimming removed 3 bases at V and 2 bases at J, with 6 bases between. CDR1 and CDR2 from the germline V gene are LNHDA and SQIVND (reference sequence). TCRdb keeps only in-frame clones here, not all; method: immunoSEQ multiplex PCR. Seen here are roughly 80,000 clones, approximately 84% observed once, and the top ten hold 6.9%. The source of this sequence is an adult with an advanced solid tumor such as melanoma, head and neck, liver or kidney cancer. The sequencing here drew on CD4+ or CD8+ T cells sorted from blood, taken in a trial of the OX40 agonist ivuxolimab. V and J are TRBV19 and TRBJ2-3; D call uncertain. CDR3 region: CASSMDPTDTQYF. For the CDR3, the DNA is TGTGCCAGTAGTATGGATCCCACAGATACGCAGTATTTT.